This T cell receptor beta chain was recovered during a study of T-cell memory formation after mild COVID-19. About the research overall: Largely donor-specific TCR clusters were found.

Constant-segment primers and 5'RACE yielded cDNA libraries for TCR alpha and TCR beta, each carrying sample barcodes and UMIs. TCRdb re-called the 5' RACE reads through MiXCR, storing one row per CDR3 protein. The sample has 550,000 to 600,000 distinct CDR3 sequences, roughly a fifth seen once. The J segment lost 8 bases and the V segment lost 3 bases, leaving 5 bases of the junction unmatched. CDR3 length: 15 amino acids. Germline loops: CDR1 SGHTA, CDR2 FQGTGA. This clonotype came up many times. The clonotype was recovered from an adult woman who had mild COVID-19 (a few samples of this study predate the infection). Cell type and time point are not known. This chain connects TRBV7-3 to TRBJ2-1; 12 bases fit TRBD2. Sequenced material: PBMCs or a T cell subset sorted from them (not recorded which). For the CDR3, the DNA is TGTGCCAGCAGCTTGGGACTAGCGGGTATCGATGAGCAGTTCTTC. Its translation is CASSLGLAGIDEQFF.